The TCR beta chain under discussion was sequenced for a study of blood T cell repertoires in COVID-19. Generated by immunoSEQ multiplex PCR, the TCRdb table keeps only in-frame clones and is missing some. The sample shows around 330,000 clones, approximately 88% of them seen only once. The CDR3 is 14 amino acids. Looked up from germline, CDR1 is KGHSH and CDR2 is LQKENI. The germline V and J ends were trimmed by 5 bases and 8 bases, with 18 bases remaining between them. The sequencing input was peripheral blood. The chain joins TRBV18 to TRBJ1-2, with D unresolved. The receptor comes from a woman in her thirties with COVID-19, enrolled during active disease. CDR3 sequence (DNA): TGTGCCAGCTCATTGAACGACGGGGTTCGGGGCTACACCTTC. Its protein product is CASSLNDGVRGYTF.